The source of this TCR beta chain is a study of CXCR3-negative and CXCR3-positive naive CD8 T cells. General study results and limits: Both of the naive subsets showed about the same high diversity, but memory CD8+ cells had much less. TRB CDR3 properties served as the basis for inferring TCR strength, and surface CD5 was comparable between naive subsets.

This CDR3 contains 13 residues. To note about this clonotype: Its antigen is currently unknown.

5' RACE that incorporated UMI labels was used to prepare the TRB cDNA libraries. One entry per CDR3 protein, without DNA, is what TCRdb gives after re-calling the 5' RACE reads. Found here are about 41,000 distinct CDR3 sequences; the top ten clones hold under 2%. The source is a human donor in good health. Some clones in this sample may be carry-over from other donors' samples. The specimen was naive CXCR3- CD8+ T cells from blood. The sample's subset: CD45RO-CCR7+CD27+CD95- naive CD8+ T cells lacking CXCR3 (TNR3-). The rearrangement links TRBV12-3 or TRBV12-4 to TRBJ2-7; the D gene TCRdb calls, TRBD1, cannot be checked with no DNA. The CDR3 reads CASSAPSSYEQYF.